One T cell receptor (beta chain) is described in this entry. It was version v3.0 of the immunoSEQ assay that was run at survey level. Measured with immunoSEQ multiplex PCR; TCRdb has only the in-frame clones, and not every one. The profile covers 25,000 to 30,000 clones, with about 93% appearing a single time and about 6% taken by the ten largest. The CDR3 loop spans 13 amino acids. The V gene end was trimmed by 6 bases and the J gene end by 3 bases; junction bases not matched to a gene: 5. CDR1 and CDR2 (germline): WNHNN, SYGVQD (reference sequence). This entry is derived from a study of long-term antiretroviral therapy in people with HIV.

This sequence was found in a woman between 40 and 50 years old with HIV. The sample was unsorted PBMCs, taken approximately 6.3 years after starting antiretroviral therapy. The chain combines TRBV10-1 with TRBJ2-7; TRBD1 matches at 7 bases. CDR3 amino acids: CASSDAGGYEQYF. CDR3 nucleotides: TGCGCCAGCAGCGACGCAGGGGGCTACGAGCAGTACTTC.